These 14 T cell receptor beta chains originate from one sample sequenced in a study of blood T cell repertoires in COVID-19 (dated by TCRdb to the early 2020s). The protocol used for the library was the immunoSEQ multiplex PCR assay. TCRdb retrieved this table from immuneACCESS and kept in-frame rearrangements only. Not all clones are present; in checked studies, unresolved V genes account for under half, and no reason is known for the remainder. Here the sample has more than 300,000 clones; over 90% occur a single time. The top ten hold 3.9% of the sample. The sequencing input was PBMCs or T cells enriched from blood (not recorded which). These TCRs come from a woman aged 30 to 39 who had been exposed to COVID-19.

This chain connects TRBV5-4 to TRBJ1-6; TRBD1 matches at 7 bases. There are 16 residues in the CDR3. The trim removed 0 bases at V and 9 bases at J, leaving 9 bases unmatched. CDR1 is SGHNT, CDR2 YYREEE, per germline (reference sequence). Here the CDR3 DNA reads TGTGCCAGCAGCTTGGATCCCGACAGGGAACGTTCACCCCTCCACTTT. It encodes CASSLDPDRERSPLHF.

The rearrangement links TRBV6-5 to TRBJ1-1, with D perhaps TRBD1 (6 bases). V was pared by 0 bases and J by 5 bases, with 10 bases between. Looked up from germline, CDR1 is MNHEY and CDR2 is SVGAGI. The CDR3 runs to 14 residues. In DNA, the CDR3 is TGTGCCAGCAGTTACTCAGGGAGGGGGACTGAAGCTTTCTTT. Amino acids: CASSYSGRGTEAFF.

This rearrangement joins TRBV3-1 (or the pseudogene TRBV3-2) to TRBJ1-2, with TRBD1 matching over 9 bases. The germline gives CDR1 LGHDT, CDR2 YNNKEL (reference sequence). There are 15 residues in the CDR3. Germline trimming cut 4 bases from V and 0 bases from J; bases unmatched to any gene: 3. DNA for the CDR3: TGTGCCAGCAGCCGAGGGGACAGGGCTAACTATGGCTACACCTTC. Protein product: CASSRGDRANYGYTF.

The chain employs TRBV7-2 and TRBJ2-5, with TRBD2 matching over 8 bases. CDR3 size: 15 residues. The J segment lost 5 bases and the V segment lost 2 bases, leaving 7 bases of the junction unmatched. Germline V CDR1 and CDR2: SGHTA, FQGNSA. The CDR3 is CASSLQAGAGETQYF. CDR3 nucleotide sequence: TGTGCCAGCAGCTTACAAGCGGGGGCGGGGGAGACCCAGTACTTC. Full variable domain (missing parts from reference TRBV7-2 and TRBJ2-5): GAGVSQSPSNKVTEKGKDVELRCDPISGHTALYWYRQSLGQGLEFLIYFQGNSAPDKSGLPSDRFSAERTGGSVSTLTIQRTQQEDSAVYLCASSLQAGAGETQYFGPGTRLLVL.

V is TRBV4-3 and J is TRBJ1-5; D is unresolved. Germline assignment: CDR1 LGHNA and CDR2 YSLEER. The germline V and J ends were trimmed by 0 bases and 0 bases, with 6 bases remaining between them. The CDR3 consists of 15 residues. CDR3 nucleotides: TGCGCCAGCAGCCAAGATCCAAATAGCAATCAGCCCCAGCATTTT. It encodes CASSQDPNSNQPQHF.

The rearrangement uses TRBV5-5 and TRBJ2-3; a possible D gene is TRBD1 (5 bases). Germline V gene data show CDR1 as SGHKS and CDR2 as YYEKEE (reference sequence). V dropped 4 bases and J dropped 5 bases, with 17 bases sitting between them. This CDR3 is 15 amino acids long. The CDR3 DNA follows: TGTGCCAGCAGCCTGGCCCCCAAGGGGCTAGATACGCAGTATTTT. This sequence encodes CASSLAPKGLDTQYF.

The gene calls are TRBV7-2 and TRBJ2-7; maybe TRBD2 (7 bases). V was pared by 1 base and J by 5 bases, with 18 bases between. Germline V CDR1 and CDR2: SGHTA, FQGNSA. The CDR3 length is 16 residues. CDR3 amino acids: CASSLVYGGQKNEQYF. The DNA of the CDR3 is TGTGCCAGCAGCTTAGTATACGGGGGGCAAAAAAACGAGCAGTACTTC.

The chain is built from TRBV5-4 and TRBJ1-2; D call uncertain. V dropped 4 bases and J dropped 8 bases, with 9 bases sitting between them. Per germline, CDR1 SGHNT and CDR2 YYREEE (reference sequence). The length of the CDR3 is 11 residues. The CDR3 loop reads CASSPGLGYTF. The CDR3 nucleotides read TGTGCCAGCAGCCCCGGGTTGGGCTACACCTTC. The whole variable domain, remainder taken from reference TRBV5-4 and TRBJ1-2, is ETGVTQSPTHLIKTRGQQVTLRCSSQSGHNTVSWYQQALGQGPQFIFQYYREEENGRGNFPPRFSGLQFPNYSSELNVNALELDDSALYLCASSPGLGYTFGSGTRLTVV.

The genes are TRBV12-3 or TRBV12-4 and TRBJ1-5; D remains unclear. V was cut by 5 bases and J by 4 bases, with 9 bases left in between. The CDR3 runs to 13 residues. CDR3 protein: CASSIHKNQPQHF. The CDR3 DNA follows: TGTGCCAGCAGTATCCACAAGAATCAGCCCCAGCATTTT.

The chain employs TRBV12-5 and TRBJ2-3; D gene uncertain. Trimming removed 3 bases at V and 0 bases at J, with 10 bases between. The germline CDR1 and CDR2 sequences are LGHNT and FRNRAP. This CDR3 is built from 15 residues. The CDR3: CASGLNSRSTDTQYF. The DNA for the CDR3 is TGTGCTAGTGGTTTAAACAGTCGGAGCACAGATACGCAGTATTTT.

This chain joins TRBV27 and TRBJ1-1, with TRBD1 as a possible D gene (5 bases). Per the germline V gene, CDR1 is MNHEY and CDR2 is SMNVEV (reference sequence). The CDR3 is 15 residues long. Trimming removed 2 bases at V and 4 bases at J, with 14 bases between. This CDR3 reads CASSLGGNTGTEAFF. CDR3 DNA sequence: TGTGCCAGCAGTTTAGGGGGGAATACGGGCACTGAAGCTTTCTTT.

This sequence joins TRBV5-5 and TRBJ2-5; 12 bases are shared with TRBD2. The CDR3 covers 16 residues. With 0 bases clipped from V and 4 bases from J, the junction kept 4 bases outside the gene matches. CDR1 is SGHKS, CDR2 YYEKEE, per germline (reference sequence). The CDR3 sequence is CASSLGGTSGSETQYF. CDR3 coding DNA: TGTGCCAGCAGCTTGGGGGGGACTAGCGGGTCAGAGACCCAGTACTTC.

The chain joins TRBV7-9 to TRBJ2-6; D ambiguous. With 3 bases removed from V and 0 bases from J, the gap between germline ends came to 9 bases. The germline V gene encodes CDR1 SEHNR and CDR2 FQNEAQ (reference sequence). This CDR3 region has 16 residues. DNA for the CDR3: TGTGCCAGCAGCTTGATACAGATCTCTGGGGCCAACGTCCTGACTTTC. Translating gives CASSLIQISGANVLTF.

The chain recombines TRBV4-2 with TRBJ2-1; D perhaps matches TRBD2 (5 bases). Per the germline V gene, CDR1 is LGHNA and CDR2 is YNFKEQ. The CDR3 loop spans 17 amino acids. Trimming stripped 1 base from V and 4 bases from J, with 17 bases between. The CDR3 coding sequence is TGTGCCAGCAGCCAAGGGAATGGGCTAGCCTATTACAATGAGCAGTTCTTC. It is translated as CASSQGNGLAYYNEQFF.